This TCR beta chain was sequenced for a study of cytomegalovirus exposure and HLA in healthy donors. Overall study results and limits: CMV serostatus was the only immune exposure information that was available. In vitro data verified three CMV-associated chains as specific for CMV antigens.

The study ran its PCR with 60 Vbeta and 13 Jbeta primers. Sequenced by immunoSEQ multiplex PCR; TCRdb stores in-frame clones only, minus some. The table shows around 190,000 clones, with approximately 86% occurring only once. To note about this clone: What it recognizes is unknown.

The sequencing sample was made of PBMCs. The TCR sequence derives from a boy younger than 10 in good health and CMV-seronegative.

In DNA, the CDR3 is TGTGCCAGCAGCTTGCCTTACGGACAGACTATGAACACTGAAGCTTTCTTT. Translated, it gives CASSLPYGQTMNTEAFF. V gene TRBV5-4 combines with J gene TRBJ1-1; possible D gene TRBD1, 6 bases. This CDR3 is 17 amino acids long. V was clipped by 1 base and J by 0 bases, with 16 bases between them. The germline V gene encodes CDR1 SGHNT and CDR2 YYREEE (reference sequence).